Listed below are T cell receptor beta chains from one sample, sequenced in a study of T cells in Graves' hyperthyroidism and ophthalmopathy. TCRdb re-called the multiplex PCR reads through MiXCR, storing one row per CDR3 protein. The sample has approximately 610,000 distinct CDR3 sequences, roughly 14% seen once. Material: blood. The receptors stem from a woman in her thirties or forties with Graves' ophthalmopathy. Both conserved end residues are part of each CDR3. The D gene is left open where the match is weak. Clone sizes are shown as how often the clone was seen (once, few, many) or a class if it is expanded.

>TRBJ2-4|NA|few|TRBV15
CATRGFGGDKNIQYF
TGTGCCACCAGGGGCTTTGGGGGAGACAAAAACATTCAGTACTTC
>TRBJ2-7|TRBD2|many|TRBV29-1
CSVGRRGEVGYEQYF
TGCAGCGTTGGCCGTCGGGGGGAGGTCGGGTACGAGCAGTACTTC
>TRBJ2-7|NA|many|TRBV20-1
CSASGGDPYEQYF
TGCAGTGCTAGTGGTGGGGATCCCTACGAGCAGTACTTC
>TRBJ1-5|TRBD1|many|TRBV6-4
CASSPRNDRVGSFGEWPQHF
TGTGCCAGCAGTCCCCGAAACGACAGGGTTGGTTCTTTCGGAGAATGGCCCCAGCATTTT
>TRBJ1-1|NA|many|TRBV10-3
CAIRGGVGTNTEAFF
TGTGCCATCAGGGGTGGGGTAGGGACGAACACTGAAGCTTTCTTT
>TRBJ1-2|TRBD1|many|TRBV19
CASTPSWDRGNYGYTF
TGTGCCAGTACCCCCAGCTGGGACAGGGGTAACTATGGCTACACCTTC
>TRBJ2-7|TRBD1|many|TRBV6-5
CASRGTDRPYEQYF
TGTGCCAGCAGAGGGACGGACAGGCCTTACGAGCAGTACTTC
>TRBJ1-3|NA|many|TRBV6-5
CASSYSSIYSGNTIYF
TGTGCCAGCAGTTACTCGTCCATTTACTCTGGAAACACCATATATTTT
>TRBJ2-7|TRBD1|many|TRBV2
CASRPGQYTYEQYF
TGTGCCAGCAGGCCGGGACAGTATACCTACGAGCAGTACTTC
>TRBJ2-7|TRBD1|once|TRBV4-3
CASSQEEQGPYEQYF
TGCGCCAGCAGCCAAGAAGAACAGGGGCCCTACGAGCAGTACTTC